This TCR beta chain comes out of a study of blood T cells in healthy people across ages. Study-wide context: Template switching retrieved approximately one barcoded beta molecule for each two T cells.

For the second PCR, which ran for about 6 to 11 cycles, a sample-barcoded 5' primer and a J-beta primer mix were used. TCRdb passed the 5' RACE reads through MiXCR, listing each CDR3 protein once. Of 710,000 or so distinct CDR3 sequences listed, roughly 20% are singletons. Caucasian, healthy and from Russia, the donors were aged between roughly 6 and 95. Roughly 10 milliliters of peripheral blood were drawn from each donor into EDTA-treated tubes. This CDR3 region has 15 residues. CDR1 and CDR2 (germline): SGHRS, YFSETQ. V shed 4 bases and J shed 0 bases, with 13 bases lying between them. Findings of the study overall: Roughly linear age-related decline in beta diversity appeared, significant by age approximately 40.

This clonotype was detected a few times. The target antigen is unknown. The TCR sequence derives from a man in his 70s in good health. Sequenced material: blood. This chain joins TRBV5-1 and TRBJ1-2; a weak D match, TRBD1 (6 bases). The CDR3 region is CASSPQGPTNYGYTF. As DNA, the CDR3 is TGCGCCAGCAGCCCTCAGGGGCCCACTAACTATGGCTACACCTTC.